Listed here is a single T cell receptor beta chain. Its antigen remains unidentified. No per-base quality is available; no much larger clone lies one base away. This sample stems from a study of cytomegalovirus exposure and HLA in healthy donors (dated by TCRdb to 2016 to 2017). With respect to the entire study: In an earlier analysis of approximately 640 of the donors, around 300 Gb of sequence data and 95 million to 130 million unique TCR beta sequences from roughly 200 million T cells were reported. Because of strong linkage in the cohort, a few DR-DQ haplotypes were treated as single units for association and clustering. On average, roughly 250,000 unique TCR beta nucleotide sequences were sequenced per donor among roughly 430 genotyped donors of the cohort, with about 17% of those sequences being non-productive. An earlier analysis of a few hundred of the donors applied high-throughput TCR beta sequencing to assess whether each TCR beta V gene segment acted as functional or pseudogenic. A separate validation cohort of roughly 130 different subjects was used in addition to the roughly 720-subject first cohort. Of the 300 to 400 genotyped donors, 81% fell in the genetic ancestry cluster associated with self-reported Caucasian donors. Alongside the repertoire data, information on donor age, sex, ethnicity and CMV serostatus was compiled. Rather than using new phenotypic data, the later analysis identified candidate immune exposures from TCR beta sequences and from how often those sequences occurred across donors. The study combined high-throughput TCR immunosequencing, statistical association of individual TCRs with disease status, and machine learning to predict cytomegalovirus infection status. The aim of the study was to test whether cataloging public T cell receptors could identify signatures of past pathogen exposure. In a later analysis, previously published TCR beta repertoires from 500 to 750 donors were re-analyzed and high-resolution HLA genotyping was added so that TCR occurrence patterns could be studied. The number of donors typed differed by locus, with 629-630 for A, B, C, DRB1 and DQB1, roughly 550 for DQA1, some 570 for DPA1, and 400 to 490 for DPB1. HLA typing covered class I and class II loci at four-digit resolution. All discovery cohort repertoires had been generated on a single sequencing platform. Using immunosequencing, the study profiled T cell repertoires from approximately 700 subjects and related those repertoires to cytomegalovirus serostatus. In a later genetic analysis, genome-wide SNP genotypes for about 55% of the roughly 700 donors were used, and that subset was treated as a discovery cohort. Around 320 gigabases of sequencing data and some 85 million unique TCR sequences were included in an early release covering several hundred HLA-typed donors. Results the study describes overall, beyond this receptor: Because HLA typing was unavailable for some donors at each locus, only the typed subset was used in association tests. In vitro tests confirmed that a few of the cytomegalovirus-associated TCR beta chains recognize cytomegalovirus antigens. The classifier was reported to diagnose cytomegalovirus status with high specificity and sensitivity in both the original and validation cohorts. Because counts were too low, roughly 18 rarely observed V segments, including chromosome 9 orphons, were left out of the earlier analysis of roughly 600 of the donors. Most TCR sequences were seen in very few donors, while some public TCRs were found in many individuals. In a later analysis, TCR association rates were found to vary across HLA loci, with the most associated TCRs seen for DRB1 alleles and the fewest for HLA-C alleles. In the study, approximately 160 TCR beta chains were listed as associated with cytomegalovirus. According to the authors, the approach could potentially be generalized to other disease states and immunological phenotypes. According to a later analysis, most CMV-associated TCR beta chains appeared to be HLA-restricted, and the HLA associations seemed to be driven largely by CMV exposure. Only TCR beta chains were sequenced in this cohort, and the absence of alpha or paired-chain data limited detectable features. Specific HLA alleles were associated with 15,000 to 20,000 TCR beta sequences at a false discovery rate of 0.05 in a later analysis. In an earlier analysis of about 540 of the donors, most TCR beta V segments were observed in productive rearrangements about 87% or about 30% of the time, broadly matching IMGT annotations. When HLA alleles, especially DR and DQ, strongly co-occurred, attributing TCR associations to individual alleles was difficult. Correlated functional status among segregating V segments might reflect linkage disequilibrium, but an unknown experimental factor could not be ruled out. A later genetic analysis reported fewer N-insertions in productive TCRs among donors in an Asian-associated ancestry cluster than the approximately 700-donor mean. The presence/absence analyses assumed that sequencing depth was roughly uniform across donors, and that assumption may not be true. V-gene and J-gene trimming of TCR beta chains was associated with a missense DCLRE1C variant in a later genetic analysis, and the association was replicated in an independent cohort. For the cohort, immune exposure information was limited to CMV serostatus. A further reported finding was that TCR beta sequences accurately predicted the HLA-A and HLA-B alleles for most subjects in the first cohort. A later analysis reported that several top co-occurrence clusters appeared linked to parvovirus B19, influenza, CMV and Epstein-Barr virus. Because the 87-base-pair reads could not distinguish some IMGT-functional V segments, including TRBV6-2 and TRBV6-3, those segments were excluded. In a later analysis, HLA-associated TCR beta chains showed more clonal expansion and lower generation probabilities than non-associated chains that were equally common. A group of highly shared sequence variants was considered likely to be a technical artifact of the sequencing pipeline.

V was cut back by 6 bases and J by 0 bases, leaving a gap of 12 bases between them. Inclusive of the bounding cysteine and phenylalanine, the CDR3 is 14 residues long. Just CDR3 DNA is preserved here, 42 bases in frame from base 1. From a lookup of the germline V gene, CDR1 and CDR2 are ENHRY and SYGVKD. Library preparation was by the immunoSEQ multiplex PCR assay. For the multiplex PCR, a mixture combining 60 forward primers for TCR Vbeta segments and 13 reverse primers for TCR Jbeta segments was used. A multiplex PCR assay on genomic DNA amplified the CDR3 region of rearranged TCR beta genes. The amplified TCR beta libraries were sequenced on the Illumina HiSeq System as 87-base-pair reads. From the authors' description of their analysis: A later analysis tallied tens of millions of unique TCR beta chains across the 666 repertoires, and around 12 million of those chains were shared by two or more donors. A nearest-neighbor algorithm error-corrected the raw reads and collapsed the reads into unique sequences, merging closely related sequences to remove PCR and sequencing errors. To assign V, D and J gene segments, CDR3 sequences were aligned to IMGT reference sequences. For a sequence to be retained, at least a six-nucleotide match to both a V gene segment and a J gene segment was required. A rearrangement counted as productive if the CDR3 had no stop codons and remained in frame with V and J, and every other rearrangement counted as non-productive. CDR3 was defined by IMGT convention, running from the second conserved V-encoded cysteine to the conserved J-encoded phenylalanine. In an earlier analysis of 587 of the donors, sequences lacking an unambiguous match to a single V gene segment were excluded. In an earlier analysis of some 590 of the donors, a V segment was called functional when productive rearrangements were above 56.7%, and segregating when the standard deviation between donors exceeded 5%. A statistical classification framework was developed to diagnose cytomegalovirus status using the catalog of TCR beta chain sequences. In a later analysis, V and J genes were assigned by comparing TCR nucleotide sequences against IMGT/GENE-DB human TR gene sequences. The TCRdist pipeline was used in a later analysis to assign CDR3 sequences and most-parsimonious VDJ recombination scenarios. In a later analysis, each TCR beta chain was defined by its CDR3 amino acid sequence together with its V-gene family, and reads lacking a unique V-gene family were excluded. In a later analysis, around 600 highly shared, low-generation-probability nucleotide sequences were removed to address suspected cross-contamination and a sequencing artifact. A later analysis calculated a clonal expansion index for each public chain from normalized within-repertoire ranks of inferred template counts. In a later analysis, generation probabilities were computed using a VDJ recombination model fitted to out-of-frame rearrangements, and the results were checked against IGoR. Hypergeometric tests were used in a later analysis to score TCR-TCR, TCR-HLA and TCR-CMV co-occurrence, with a repertoire-size bias correction applied to the TCR pairs. In a later analysis, false discovery rates were estimated by permuting HLA or CMV assignments 20 times. In a later analysis, co-occurring TCRs were grouped with DBSCAN, and TCRdist sequence similarity was added when clustering was performed within HLA-allele-positive subsets. For co-occurrence clustering, repertoires with fewer than 30,000 or more than 120,000 public chains were excluded, along with 5 or 6 repertoires with anomalous nucleotide sharing. The source is immuneACCESS, and TCRdb retained only in-frame sequences with V and J called. Part of the clones is not carried over; for the studies checked, unresolved V genes explain less than half of this, and the remainder is unexplained. Clonal size and the V and J genes are those of that table, whereas D and trimming came from the DNA. This sample gives about 150,000 clones in total; approximately 81% of them show up just once. Around 0.37% of the sample comes from the top ten.

The cohort comprised 666 healthy bone marrow donors. At the time of sampling, all cohort members were nominally healthy, though unrecorded immune exposures were likely present. The donor tested CMV seronegative and was one of the 352 seronegative cohort members. Each donor provided a peripheral blood sample, and peripheral blood mononuclear cells were used for TCR beta sequencing. Genomic DNA extraction from the blood cell samples was performed with the Qiagen DNeasy Blood Extraction Kit. The TCR sequence derives from a boy between 2 and 10 years old in good health and CMV-seronegative. The rearrangement combines TRBV10-3 with TRBJ2-7; TRBD1 is a possible D gene, resting on 6 matching bases. Sequencing used PBMCs. The CDR3 reads CAIRDTGSSYEQYF. The nucleotides are TGTGCCATCAGGGATACAGGGAGCTCCTACGAGCAGTACTTC.